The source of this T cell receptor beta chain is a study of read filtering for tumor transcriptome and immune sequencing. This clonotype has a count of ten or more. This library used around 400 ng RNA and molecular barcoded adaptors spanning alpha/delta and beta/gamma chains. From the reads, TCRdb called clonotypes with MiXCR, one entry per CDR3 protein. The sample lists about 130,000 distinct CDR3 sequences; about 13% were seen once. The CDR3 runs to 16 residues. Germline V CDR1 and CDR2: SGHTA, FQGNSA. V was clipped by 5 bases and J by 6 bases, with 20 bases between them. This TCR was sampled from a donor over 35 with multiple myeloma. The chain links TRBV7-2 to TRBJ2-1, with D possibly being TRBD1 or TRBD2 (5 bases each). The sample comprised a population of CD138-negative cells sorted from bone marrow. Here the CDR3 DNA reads TGTGCCAGCAGCCTCCACGGGGCAACTAGTCTCAATGAGCAGTTCTTC. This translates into CASSLHGATSLNEQFF.